Following are 12 T cell receptor beta chains from one sample sequenced in a study of T cell repertoires in cytomegalovirus infection. These receptors' targets are unknown. TCRdb independently ran MiXCR on the reads; one entry per CDR3 protein. The sample contains about 360,000 distinct CDR3 sequences, roughly 34% of which appear only once. Material: cultured PBMCs, obtained from culture after CMV antigen stimulation. These receptors all come from a human donor in good health (CMV status not recorded). Some clones in this sample may be carry-over from other donors' samples.

This clonotype was counted between two and nine times. The genes are TRBV19 and TRBJ2-1; D perhaps matches TRBD2 (5 bases). From germline, CDR1 is LNHDA and CDR2 SQIVND (reference sequence). V was trimmed by 7 bases and J by 6 bases, leaving 7 bases between them. The CDR3 spans 11 residues. The CDR3: CASIEGNEQFF. The CDR3 bases are TGTGCCAGTATTGAGGGCAATGAGCAGTTCTTC.

A few counts support this clonotype. J is TRBJ2-4 and V is TRBV6-2 or TRBV6-3; maybe TRBD1 (6 bases). Germline lookup yields CDR1 MNHEY and CDR2 SVGEGT. V was shortened by 5 bases and J by 5 bases, with 10 bases between the two germline ends. The CDR3 length is 13 residues. The CDR3 loop is CASSRDTENIQYF. CDR3 nucleotides: TGTGCCAGCAGTAGGGACACCGAAAACATTCAGTACTTC.

V is TRBV19 and J is TRBJ2-1; D perhaps matches TRBD2 (6 bases). CDR1 is LNHDA and CDR2 is SQIVND in the germline V gene (reference sequence). Trimming removed 7 bases at V and 0 bases at J, with 10 bases between. The CDR3 totals 14 residues. For the CDR3, the DNA is TGTGCCAGTATGGTAGCGGACTCCTACAATGAGCAGTTCTTC. This translates into CASMVADSYNEQFF.

V is TRBV25-1 and J is TRBJ2-3, with D unclear. Germline V CDR1 and CDR2: MGHDK, SYGVNS. V shed 1 base and J shed 5 bases, with 4 bases lying between them. This CDR3 region has 12 residues. This CDR3 reads CASSEFGDTQYF. The CDR3 region has the DNA TGTGCCAGCAGTGAATTCGGAGATACGCAGTATTTT.

This clonotype has a handful of counts. The chain links TRBV6-6 to TRBJ2-3; 7 bases map to TRBD1. V lost 6 bases to trimming and J lost 2 bases; unmatched junction nucleotides: 8. The CDR3 loop spans 15 amino acids. Germline CDR1 and CDR2: MNHNY and SVGAGI (reference sequence). CDR3 sequence: CASSAQGSVTDTQYF. CDR3 sequence (DNA): TGTGCCAGCAGCGCACAGGGGTCAGTCACAGATACGCAGTATTTT.

V usage is TRBV23-1 and J usage is TRBJ2-4; weak D call: TRBD2 (6 bases). TRBV23-1 is marked as an open reading frame, function uncertain. V was trimmed by 2 bases and J by 11 bases, leaving 16 bases between them. The CDR3 contains 14 residues. DNA of the CDR3: TGCGCCAGCAGTCAACCAGACCGGGACTTCGTTCAGTACTTC. It yields the protein CASSQPDRDFVQYF.

The chain recombines TRBV10-3 with TRBJ1-6; 7 bases are shared with TRBD1. CDR1 is ENHRY and CDR2 is SYGVKD in the germline V gene. The CDR3 consists of 14 residues. Losses at the gene ends were 7 bases for V and 7 bases for J; bases not matched to a gene: 7. As DNA, the CDR3 is TGTGCCATCACTCAGGGGGATCCCAATTCACCCCTCCACTTT. It specifies CAITQGDPNSPLHF.

This clonotype was seen many times. The rearrangement joins TRBV7-2 to TRBJ2-3; a possible D gene is TRBD2 (7 bases). The CDR3 totals 17 residues. Germline-derived CDR1 and CDR2 are SGHTA and FQGNSA. With 3 bases removed from V and 4 bases from J, the gap between germline ends came to 20 bases. The CDR3 here is CASSFQGGRGASDTQYF. CDR3 DNA: TGTGCCAGCAGCTTCCAGGGTGGGAGGGGGGCGTCAGATACGCAGTATTTT. Full variable domain (outside the CDR3, taken from reference TRBV7-2 and TRBJ2-3): GAGVSQSPSNKVTEKGKDVELRCDPISGHTALYWYRQSLGQGLEFLIYFQGNSAPDKSGLPSDRFSAERTGGSVSTLTIQRTQQEDSAVYLCASSFQGGRGASDTQYFGPGTRLTVL.

The gene calls are TRBV20-1 and TRBJ2-7; 9 bases fit TRBD1. The CDR3 length is 12 residues. Trimming removed 6 bases from V and 7 bases from J; junction bases left unmatched: 7. From germline, CDR1 is DFQATT and CDR2 SNEGSKA (reference sequence). The DNA of the CDR3 is TGCAGTGCAGAAGGACAGGGGAGGGAGCAGTACTTC. Translating it yields CSAEGQGREQYF.

The sample holds a few counts of this clonotype. CDR3 in amino acids: CASMGQNAYEQYF. In DNA, the CDR3 is TGTGCCAGTATGGGACAGAATGCCTACGAGCAGTACTTC. This chain uses TRBV6-6 with TRBJ2-7, with TRBD1 matching over 7 bases. Germline V gene data show CDR1 as MNHNY and CDR2 as SVGAGI (reference sequence). V lost 9 bases to trimming and J lost 2 bases; unmatched junction nucleotides: 7. This CDR3 has 13 residues.

Worth noting for this clonotype: The CDR3 end shows no conserved phenylalanine or tryptophan, and so a read error is likely. V and J are TRBV7-2 and TRBJ1-4; 9 bases are a match to TRBD1. The germline V gene has CDR1 SGHTA and CDR2 FQGNSA. The length of the CDR3 is 14 residues. With V trimmed by 4 bases and J by 8 bases, 5 bases remained unmatched. The CDR3 reads CASSSDRGAEKLFL. CDR3 DNA: TGTGCCAGCAGCTCAGACAGGGGGGCGGAAAAACTGTTTCTT.

This clonotype was counted a few times. This chain connects TRBV28 to TRBJ1-2; 7 bases line up with TRBD1. This CDR3 is 16 amino acids long. Germline V gives CDR1 MDHEN, CDR2 SYDVKM. Trimming at V came to 3 bases and at J to 4 bases, leaving 11 bases not matched to a gene. CDR3 protein: CASSFALTGWGYGYTF. The DNA for the CDR3 is TGTGCCAGCAGTTTCGCCCTGACAGGGTGGGGCTATGGCTACACCTTC.